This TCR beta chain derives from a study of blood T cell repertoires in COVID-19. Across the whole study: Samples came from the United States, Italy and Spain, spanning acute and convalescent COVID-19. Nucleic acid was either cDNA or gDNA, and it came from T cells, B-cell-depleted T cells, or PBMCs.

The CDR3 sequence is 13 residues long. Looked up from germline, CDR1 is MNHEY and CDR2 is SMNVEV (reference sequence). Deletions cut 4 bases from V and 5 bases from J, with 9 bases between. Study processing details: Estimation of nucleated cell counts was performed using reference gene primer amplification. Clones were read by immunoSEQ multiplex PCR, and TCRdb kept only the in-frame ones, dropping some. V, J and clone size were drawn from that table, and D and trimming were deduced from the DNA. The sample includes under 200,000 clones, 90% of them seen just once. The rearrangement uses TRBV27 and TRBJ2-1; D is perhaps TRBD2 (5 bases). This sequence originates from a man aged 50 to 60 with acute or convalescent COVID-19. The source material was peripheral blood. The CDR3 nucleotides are TGTGCCAGCAGTTATGGACTCAACAATGAGCAGTTCTTC. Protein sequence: CASSYGLNNEQFF.